The entry below describes one TCR beta chain. Its target is not known. Only CD45RO-negative cells positively selected for CCR7 counted as naive CD8 cells, so terminally differentiated effector memory CD45RA+ cells were excluded. This sample is drawn from a study of shared clonotypes between healthy human individuals. Per sorted-subset replicate PCR, input was approximately 200 ng DNA, representing around 29,000 T cell genomes. Libraries were prepared by immunoSEQ multiplex PCR; TCRdb keeps only in-frame clonotypes and omits some of them. The data show around 2.1 million clones, roughly 91% seen once. Study-wide results and limits: Shared across four donors were around 5% of the naive CD4 clonotypes.

This CDR3 comprises 14 residues. Germline-derived CDR1 and CDR2 are MNHEY and SMNVEV (reference sequence). Trimming at V came to 6 bases and at J to 3 bases, leaving 7 bases not matched to a gene. This TCR was recovered from a man between 18 and 35 years old in good health. Some clones in this sample may be carry-over from other donors' samples. The specimen sequenced was naive CD8+ T cells from PBMCs. The chain joins TRBV27 to TRBJ1-1, with 7 bases aligning to TRBD1. As DNA, the CDR3 is TGTGCCAGCAGCAAGTCCGACAGGGACACTGAAGCTTTCTTT. It translates to CASSKSDRDTEAFF.